The 19 T cell receptor beta chains presented below share a single source sample, sequenced in a study of blood T cell repertoires in COVID-19. Using immunoSEQ multiplex PCR, the repertoire was profiled, and TCRdb retains in-frame clones only, with some absent. The sample includes roughly 250,000 clones, roughly 84% of them seen just once. Sequencing was done on a sample of peripheral blood. All receptors derive from a middle-aged woman who had recovered from COVID-19.

This chain joins TRBV9 and TRBJ1-4; a possible D gene is TRBD1 (5 bases). In germline, CDR1 is SGDLS, CDR2 YYNGEE. The CDR3 spans 15 residues. Between the trimmed V and J ends, which lost 0 bases and 3 bases, there was a span of 9 bases. CDR3: CASSVVAGPNEKLFF. The CDR3 coding sequence is TGTGCCAGCAGCGTAGTGGCAGGGCCTAATGAAAAACTGTTTTTT.

V and J are TRBV6-2 or TRBV6-3 and TRBJ2-1; 11 nucleotides agree with TRBD1. The length of the CDR3 is 17 residues. CDR1 is MNHEY, CDR2 SVGEGT, per germline. The V gene end was trimmed by 0 bases and the J gene end by 8 bases; junction bases not matched to a gene: 9. DNA for the CDR3: TGTGCCAGCAGTTACTCGGGTGGGACAGGGGGTCGGGATGAGCAGTTCTTC. It codes for CASSYSGGTGGRDEQFF.

The chain carries TRBV29-1 and TRBJ1-2; D might be TRBD1 (5 bases). Trimming stripped 0 bases from V and 5 bases from J, with 16 bases between. From germline, CDR1 is SQVTM and CDR2 ANQGSEA. The length of the CDR3 is 15 residues. For the CDR3, the DNA is TGCAGCGTTGAAGAGGGTCCGGGGGGTGGTTATGGCTACACCTTC. Protein sequence: CSVEEGPGGGYGYTF.

The J gene is TRBJ2-6, the V gene TRBV7-2, with 8 bases identical to TRBD2. The CDR3 consists of 16 residues. The V gene's germline CDR1 is SGHTA and CDR2 FQGNSA. Losses at the gene ends were 2 bases for V and 3 bases for J; bases not matched to a gene: 3. The CDR3 region has the DNA TGTGCCAGCAGCTTAACCGGGGGGGTTGGGGCCAACGTCCTGACTTTC. Its translation is CASSLTGGVGANVLTF.

The chain carries TRBV30 and TRBJ1-4; 7 nucleotides agree with TRBD1. The CDR3 loop spans 15 amino acids. Germline CDR1 GTSNPN, CDR2 SVGIG (reference sequence). V lost 0 bases, J lost 5 bases, and 6 bases stayed unmatched. In nucleotides, the CDR3 is TGTGCCTGGAGTGTTGCGGGACAGACGAATGAAAAACTGTTTTTT. Its protein is CAWSVAGQTNEKLFF.

The chain couples TRBV27 to TRBJ1-2; no firm D call. The CDR3 spans 16 residues. With 3 bases removed from V and 2 bases from J, the gap between germline ends came to 16 bases. Germline values: CDR1 MNHEY, CDR2 SMNVEV (reference sequence). CDR3 bases: TGTGCCAGCAGTTTGTCCGTCGGGGATCGAAACTATGGCTACACCTTC. Translating gives CASSLSVGDRNYGYTF.

The CDR3 spells CASSEIAGGPQDTQYF. In DNA, the CDR3 is TGTGCCAGCAGTGAGATAGCGGGGGGCCCGCAGGATACGCAGTATTTT. V is TRBV6-1 and J is TRBJ2-3; 10 bases map to TRBD2. The germline CDR1 and CDR2 sequences are MNHNS and SASEGT. The junction had 9 bases not matched to a gene; V was cut back by 3 bases and J by 6 bases. The CDR3 runs 16 residues.

The rearrangement links TRBV7-9 to TRBJ2-1, with a weak D call TRBD2 (6 bases). The germline V and J ends were trimmed by 5 bases and 4 bases, with 12 bases remaining between them. CDR1 and CDR2 from the germline V gene are SEHNR and FQNEAQ (reference sequence). The CDR3 is 14 residues long. The CDR3 loop is CASSPWRGYNEQFF. The CDR3 DNA reads TGTGCCAGCAGCCCGTGGAGGGGTTACAATGAGCAGTTCTTC.

The chain couples TRBV7-2 to TRBJ2-7; D is possibly TRBD2 (6 bases). Germline values: CDR1 SGHTA, CDR2 FQGNSA. The V end was cut by 2 bases, the J end by 2 bases, with 19 bases between. The length of the CDR3 is 17 residues. The CDR3 region has the DNA TGTGCCAGCAGCTTATATCCTGGGGGGACCTCCGCCTACGAGCAGTACTTC. Its protein is CASSLYPGGTSAYEQYF.

CDR3 sequence reads: CSAWEGYEQYF. The DNA for the CDR3 is TGCAGTGCCTGGGAGGGCTACGAGCAGTACTTC. The chain has TRBV20-1 and TRBJ2-7, with 7 bases lining up with TRBD2. Trimming removed 6 bases from V and 3 bases from J; junction bases left unmatched: 2. The CDR3 contains 11 residues. The V gene's germline CDR1 is DFQATT and CDR2 SNEGSKA (reference sequence).

The chain joins TRBV11-3 to TRBJ2-7; D is ambiguous. Trimming removed 0 bases at V and 5 bases at J, with 17 bases between. There are 16 residues in the CDR3. Per germline, CDR1 SGHNT and CDR2 YENEEA. The CDR3 loop reads CASSLDRGYARNEQYF. The CDR3 DNA reads as TGTGCCAGCAGCTTAGATCGCGGCTACGCCCGAAACGAGCAGTACTTC.

The genes are TRBV9 and TRBJ1-6; the match to TRBD1 covers 11 bases. The V segment lost 4 bases and the J segment 5 bases; nucleotides outside the gene matches: 8. Germline CDR1 and CDR2: SGDLS and YYNGEE. This CDR3 is 17 amino acids long. The CDR3 bases are TGTGCCAGCAGCCAGGACAGGGGGCAGGGTAATAATTCACCCCTCCACTTT. Translated, it gives CASSQDRGQGNNSPLHF.

V gene TRBV4-3 combines with J gene TRBJ2-7, with D possibly being TRBD2 (6 bases). Germline loops: CDR1 LGHNA, CDR2 YSLEER. CDR3 length: 15 amino acids. Trimming took 2 bases from V and 1 from J, leaving 12 bases between them. The CDR3 DNA follows: TGCGCCAGCAGCCAAAAGGAGGGCCCGTCCTACGAGCAGTACTTC. Its protein product is CASSQKEGPSYEQYF.

V gene TRBV27 combines with J gene TRBJ2-7; 13 nucleotides align to TRBD2. CDR3 size: 15 residues. The germline V gene has CDR1 MNHEY and CDR2 SMNVEV (reference sequence). V trimming: 6 bases; J trimming: 1 base; junction bases outside the gene matches: 3. As DNA, the CDR3 is TGTGCCAGCAGACGGACTAGCGGGAGTTCCTACGAGCAGTACTTC. Residues: CASRRTSGSSYEQYF.

The chain combines TRBV3-1 (or the pseudogene TRBV3-2) with TRBJ2-7; tentatively, D is TRBD2 (5 bases). The V gene's germline CDR1 is LGHDT and CDR2 YNNKEL (reference sequence). There are 14 residues in the CDR3. The germline V and J ends were trimmed by 4 bases and 1 base, with 11 bases remaining between them. The CDR3 protein is CASSRRGRSYEQYF. The CDR3 bases are TGTGCCAGCAGCCGACGTGGGAGATCCTACGAGCAGTACTTC.

This rearrangement joins TRBV2 to TRBJ1-2, with 8 bases matching TRBD1. The length of the CDR3 is 14 residues. Germline V gene data show CDR1 as SNHLY and CDR2 as FYNNEI. V was pared by 5 bases and J by 4 bases, with 6 bases of the junction left unmatched. CDR3 sequence (DNA): TGTGCCAGCAGTACCGACAGGGGTGGCTATGGCTACACCTTC. It is translated as CASSTDRGGYGYTF.

The V call is TRBV11-3, the J call TRBJ2-1; 11 nucleotides align to TRBD2. The CDR3 contains 19 residues. The junction had 12 bases not matched to a gene; V was cut back by 5 bases and J by 0 bases. Germline V gives CDR1 SGHNT, CDR2 YENEEA. The CDR3 region has the DNA TGTGCCAGCAGCCCCCCGGGACTAGCGGATAGATACTCCTACAATGAGCAGTTCTTC. Translated: CASSPPGLADRYSYNEQFF. The complete variable domain, with remaining parts taken from reference TRBV11-3 and TRBJ2-1, reads EAGVVQSPRYKIIEKKQPVAFWCNPISGHNTLYWYLQNLGQGPELLIRYENEEAVDDSQLPKDRFSAERLKGVDSTLKIQPAELGDSAVYLCASSPPGLADRYSYNEQFFGPGTRLTVL.

Details on this clone: Other DNA sequences of this sample code for an identical CDR3. The genes are TRBV6-5 and TRBJ2-1; D perhaps matches TRBD1 (5 bases). Trimming took off 2 bases at V and 0 bases at J, with 8 bases between the two ends. Per the germline V gene, CDR1 is MNHEY and CDR2 is SVGAGI. This CDR3 spans 15 amino acids. CDR3 bases: TGTGCCAGCAGTTACGAAGGGGTCTCCTACAATGAGCAGTTCTTC. Amino acids: CASSYEGVSYNEQFF.

The V and J genes are TRBV14 and TRBJ1-5, with 8 bases matching TRBD1. The CDR3 runs to 20 residues. Germline CDR1 reads SGHDN; CDR2 reads FVKESK. V dropped 0 bases and J dropped 0; count of bases not matched to a gene: 13. The chain's CDR3 is CASSQDINGTGKNSNQPQHF. CDR3 nucleotide sequence: TGTGCCAGCAGCCAAGATATCAACGGGACAGGAAAAAATAGCAATCAGCCCCAGCATTTT. The full variable domain, rest sourced from reference TRBV14 and TRBJ1-5, is EAGVTQFPSHSVIEKGQTVTLRCDPISGHDNLYWYRRVMGKEIKFLLHFVKESKQDESGMPNNRFLAERTGGTYSTLKVQPAELEDSGVYFCASSQDINGTGKNSNQPQHFGDGTRLSIL.